This passage covers 5 T cell receptor beta chains from one sample sequenced in a study of blood T cell repertoires in COVID-19 (dated by TCRdb to the early 2020s). The library was made by the immunoSEQ multiplex PCR assay. The clones in this table, taken by TCRdb from immuneACCESS, are in-frame only. Not every clone is retained; where verified, under half of the shortfall comes from an unresolved V gene, and the cause of the rest is unknown. The sample yields around 29,000 clones; less than 90% were counted once. Jointly, the top ten make up about 12% of the sample. Material: peripheral blood. The receptors originated from a man between 65 and 80 years old with active COVID-19.

The chain joins TRBV19 to TRBJ2-1; D remains ambiguous. CDR1 is LNHDA and CDR2 is SQIVND in the germline V gene (reference sequence). This CDR3 spans 15 amino acids. Trimming removed 2 bases from V and 5 bases from J, with 13 bases in between. CDR3 sequence reads: CASSIKDLAHNEQFF. CDR3 nucleotides: TGTGCCAGTAGTATAAAAGACTTAGCACACAATGAGCAGTTCTTC.

The chain carries TRBV30 and TRBJ1-5; D is ambiguous. Germline V gives CDR1 GTSNPN, CDR2 SVGIG (reference sequence). The CDR3 length is 13 residues. Trimming took off 0 bases at V and 5 bases at J, with 8 bases between the two ends. CDR3 sequence reads: CAWSVDSDQPQHF. The DNA for the CDR3 is TGTGCCTGGAGTGTTGACTCCGATCAGCCCCAGCATTTT.

The chain uses TRBV10-1 and TRBJ2-3; tentatively, D is TRBD2 (7 bases). V lost 0 bases and J 7 bases, leaving 17 bases between the germline ends. The CDR3 extends over 16 amino acids. Germline assignment: CDR1 WNHNN and CDR2 SYGVQD (reference sequence). The CDR3 protein is CASSESKGGGPYTQYF. The CDR3 DNA is TGCGCCAGCAGTGAGTCTAAGGGCGGGGGCCCTTATACGCAGTATTTT.

The genes are TRBV18 and TRBJ2-1, with 11 bases fitting TRBD2. The V gene end was trimmed by 5 bases and the J gene end by 0 bases; junction bases not matched to a gene: 6. The CDR3 loop spans 17 amino acids. CDR1 is KGHSH and CDR2 is LQKENI in the germline V gene. In DNA form, the CDR3 reads TGTGCCAGCTCAATTACTAGCGGGAGACTCTCCTACAATGAGCAGTTCTTC. It yields the protein CASSITSGRLSYNEQFF.

This chain connects TRBV7-2 to TRBJ2-7; D is possibly TRBD1 (5 bases). CDR1 is SGHTA and CDR2 is FQGNSA in the germline V gene. CDR3 length equals 14 residues. The V and J ends lost 2 bases and 2 bases respectively, with 10 bases between them. The CDR3 sequence is CASSLTSGTYEQYF. DNA for the CDR3: TGTGCCAGCAGCTTAACCTCAGGGACCTACGAGCAGTACTTC.